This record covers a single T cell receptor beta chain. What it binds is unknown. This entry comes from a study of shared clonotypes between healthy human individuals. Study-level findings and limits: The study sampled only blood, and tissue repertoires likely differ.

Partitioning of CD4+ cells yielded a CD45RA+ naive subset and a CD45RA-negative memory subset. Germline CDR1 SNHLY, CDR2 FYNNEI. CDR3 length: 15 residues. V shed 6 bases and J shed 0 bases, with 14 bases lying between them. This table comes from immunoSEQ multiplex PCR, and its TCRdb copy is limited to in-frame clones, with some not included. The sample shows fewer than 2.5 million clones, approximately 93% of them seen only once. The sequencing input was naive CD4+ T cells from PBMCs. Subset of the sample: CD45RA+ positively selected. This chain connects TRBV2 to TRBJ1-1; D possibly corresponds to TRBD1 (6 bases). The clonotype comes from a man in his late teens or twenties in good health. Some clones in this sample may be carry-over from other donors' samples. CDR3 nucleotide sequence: TGTGCCAGCAGGGGTCTACAGGGAATGAACACTGAAGCTTTCTTT. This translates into CASRGLQGMNTEAFF.